The present T cell receptor (beta chain) was sequenced within a study of response to subunit inactivated influenza vaccine. Study-wide points: The study's authors posited that every seasonal influenza vaccination enlists few new T cells.

This clonotype came up a few times. Antigen unknown. V was clipped by 5 bases and J by 2 bases, with 18 bases between them. Looked up from germline, CDR1 is LGHDT and CDR2 is YNNKEL (reference sequence). The CDR3 is 16 amino acids. TCRdb reprocessed the RT-PCR reads with MiXCR, giving one entry per CDR3 protein. The profile shows 590,000 or so distinct CDR3 sequences, approximately 14% of them singletons. This receptor was obtained from a man in his forties or fifties who received an inactivated influenza vaccine. The chain joins TRBV3-1 to TRBJ2-5; either TRBD1 or TRBD2 may fit D (5 bases each). Here the sequenced sample was PBMCs from blood, taken roughly 15 days before vaccination. The chain's CDR3 is CASSFRQGTKQETQYF. CDR3 in DNA: TGTGCCAGCAGCTTTCGTCAAGGGACCAAACAAGAGACCCAGTACTTC.